The 24 T cell receptor beta chains listed next were all sequenced from one sample in a study of beta chain features in type 1 diabetes. The authors reverse transcribed all of the isolated RNA, so sequencing captured expressed TCRB transcripts. Assay: immunoSEQ multiplex PCR; the TCRdb copy retains only in-frame clones and omits some. The repertoire holds about 160,000 clones, 7.5% to 8.5% seen once, with roughly 0.5% in the top ten. Study observations and caveats: Shortening of TCRB CDR3s, moderate but significant, appeared in all four CD4+ subsets of Type 1 diabetes patients.

No antigen has been identified for these receptors. The sample taken for sequencing was central memory CD4+ T cells from blood. These receptors all come from a young man with type 1 diabetes.

This clone turned up a few times. The chain has TRBV2 and TRBJ2-7; TRBD1 matches 9 bases. The CDR3 is made up of 15 amino acids. Germline trimming cut 3 bases from V and 3 bases from J; bases unmatched to any gene: 6. Germline CDR1 SNHLY, CDR2 FYNNEI. The DNA for the CDR3 is TGTGCCAGCAGTGATTCCGGGACAGGGATCTACGAGCAGTACTTC. It codes for CASSDSGTGIYEQYF.

The chain carries TRBV19 and TRBJ1-3, with TRBD1 identical over 10 bases. V lost 5 bases and J lost 1; bases outside the gene matches: 8. The CDR3 sequence is 17 residues long. Germline values: CDR1 LNHDA, CDR2 SQIVND (reference sequence). The CDR3 loop reads CASSAGLDRGSGNTIYF. CDR3 DNA: TGTGCCAGTAGTGCCGGGCTGGACAGGGGGTCTGGAAACACCATATATTTT.

Only a few counts were recorded for this clone. This chain joins TRBV27 and TRBJ1-5, with TRBD1 as a possible D gene (6 bases). The CDR3 has 13 amino acids. Trimming stripped 5 bases from V and 5 bases from J, with 10 bases between. Germline V gene data show CDR1 as MNHEY and CDR2 as SMNVEV (reference sequence). The CDR3 region has the DNA TGTGCCAGCAGTCCAACAGGGTATCAGCCCCAGCATTTT. Amino acid sequence: CASSPTGYQPQHF.

This CDR3 reads CASGEERGLAADTQYF. The CDR3 coding sequence is TGTGCCAGCGGGGAAGAACGGGGACTAGCGGCAGATACGCAGTATTTT. The chain carries TRBV6-1 and TRBJ2-3, with 11 bases that match TRBD2. The V gene's germline CDR1 is MNHNS and CDR2 SASEGT. After removal of 8 bases from V and 4 bases from J, the junction contained 11 bases not matched to a gene. The CDR3 is made up of 16 amino acids.

The rearrangement links TRBV4-1 to TRBJ1-6; a weak D match, TRBD1 (6 bases). CDR3 size: 13 residues. CDR1 is MGHRA, CDR2 YSYEKL, per germline. The V end lost 8 bases, the J end lost 7 bases, and 12 bases lay between the germline ends. For the CDR3, the DNA is TGCGCCAGCGGACGACAGGAGAATTCACCCCTCCACTTT. Its protein is CASGRQENSPLHF.

The sample holds a few counts of this clone. The CDR3 bases are TGTGCCAGCAGCTTCGGGGGGGGAATGGATACGCAGTATTTT. It specifies CASSFGGGMDTQYF. The chain links TRBV7-8 to TRBJ2-3, with 8 bases aligning to TRBD2. J was trimmed by 6 bases and V by 3 bases; bases with no gene match: 5. The CDR3 has 14 residues. CDR1 is SGHVS and CDR2 is FQNEAQ in the germline V gene.

The table lists this clone with a few counts. The genes are TRBV14 and TRBJ1-1; 7 bases align to TRBD1. CDR1 and CDR2 from the germline V gene are SGHDN and FVKESK. The length of the CDR3 is 14 residues. V lost 4 bases and J lost 0; bases outside the gene matches: 2. In nucleotides, the CDR3 is TGTGCCAGCAGCCGACAGGGCATGAACACTGAAGCTTTCTTT. This codes for CASSRQGMNTEAFF. Looking up the rest from reference TRBV14 and TRBJ1-1 gives the full variable domain: EAGVTQFPSHSVIEKGQTVTLRCDPISGHDNLYWYRRVMGKEIKFLLHFVKESKQDESGMPNNRFLAERTGGTYSTLKVQPAELEDSGVYFCASSRQGMNTEAFFGQGTRLTVV.

This clone has only a few counts. The J gene is TRBJ2-1, the V gene TRBV28, with 9 bases identical to TRBD2. Trimming removed 7 bases from V and 9 bases from J; junction bases left unmatched: 10. Germline CDR1 reads MDHEN; CDR2 reads SYDVKM. This CDR3 contains 14 residues. CDR3: CASTWDSGGREQFF. Here the CDR3 DNA reads TGTGCCAGCACCTGGGATAGCGGGGGACGTGAGCAGTTCTTC.

This clone came up a few times. The chain has TRBV14 and TRBJ2-5; no clear D gene. V was cut by 5 bases and J by 3 bases, with 10 bases left in between. CDR3 length: 13 amino acids. Germline-derived CDR1 and CDR2 are SGHDN and FVKESK. CDR3 in amino acids: CASSVRLEETQYF. The CDR3 DNA sequence: TGTGCCAGCAGCGTGCGACTTGAAGAGACCCAGTACTTC.

As DNA, the CDR3 is TGTGCCACCAGGAGCCCTGGTTCGACCCAGTACTTC. This translates into CATRSPGSTQYF. The rearrangement uses TRBV7-9 and TRBJ2-5; D call uncertain. The CDR3 contains 12 residues. Germline lookup yields CDR1 SEHNR and CDR2 FQNEAQ (reference sequence). V gave up 10 bases and J gave up 7 bases, with 16 bases separating them.

This chain joins TRBV9 and TRBJ2-5, with 10 nucleotides matching TRBD2. Germline assignment: CDR1 SGDLS and CDR2 YYNGEE. This CDR3 region has 18 residues. V lost 3 bases to trimming and J lost 2 bases; unmatched junction nucleotides: 13. CDR3 sequence: CASSAGGAGTSAQETQYF. The CDR3 DNA sequence: TGTGCCAGCAGCGCAGGAGGGGCCGGGACTAGCGCTCAAGAGACCCAGTACTTC.

V is TRBV7-2 and J is TRBJ2-5; tentatively, D is TRBD1 (6 bases). There are 17 residues in the CDR3. Trimming took 0 bases from V and 2 from J, leaving 16 bases between them. CDR1 and CDR2 (germline): SGHTA, FQGNSA. CDR3 in amino acids: CASSLAARGSGQETQYF. The DNA for the CDR3 is TGTGCCAGCAGCTTAGCGGCCAGGGGAAGCGGACAAGAGACCCAGTACTTC.

V and J are TRBV30 and TRBJ1-4; the D gene is possibly TRBD1 (5 bases). The germline V and J ends were trimmed by 1 base and 8 bases, with 11 bases remaining between them. The CDR3 totals 13 residues. CDR1 is GTSNPN, CDR2 SVGIG, per germline (reference sequence). CDR3 nucleotides: TGTGCCTGGAGTGCTGGGGGAGGAGAAAAACTGTTTTTT. This sequence encodes CAWSAGGGEKLFF.

The chain combines TRBV5-4 with TRBJ2-2; 7 bases are a match to TRBD2. J lost 0 bases, V lost 7 bases, and 9 bases had no gene match. This CDR3 has 16 amino acids. The germline CDR1 and CDR2 sequences are SGHNT and YYREEE (reference sequence). The CDR3 DNA reads TGTGCCAGCGGTGCCGGGGGGATACCGAACACCGGGGAGCTGTTTTTT. Protein product: CASGAGGIPNTGELFF.

The V call is TRBV1, the J call TRBJ1-2. TRBV1 is an annotated pseudogene. The CDR3 has 13 residues. The CDR3: CTSSQGPTGGYTF. Here the CDR3 DNA reads TGCACCAGCAGCCAAGGACCCACGGGTGGCTACACCTTC.

In this sample, this clone turned up a few times. The chain uses TRBV18 and TRBJ1-1, with TRBD1 identical over 7 bases. Germline V gene sequence: CDR1 KGHSH, CDR2 LQKENI. There are 12 residues in the CDR3. The J segment lost 4 bases and the V segment lost 4 bases, leaving 0 bases of the junction unmatched. The CDR3 protein is CASSRQGTEAFF. In DNA form, the CDR3 reads TGTGCCAGCTCACGACAGGGCACTGAAGCTTTCTTT. Filled out from reference TRBV18 and TRBJ1-1, the complete variable domain reads NAGVMQNPRHLVRRRGQEARLRCSPMKGHSHVYWYRQLPEEGLKFMVYLQKENIIDESGMPKERFSAEFPKEGPSILRIQQVVRGDSAAYFCASSRQGTEAFFGQGTRLTVV.

This clone was seen more than once but under ten times. This rearrangement joins TRBV29-1 to TRBJ2-2; tentative D call: TRBD1 (5 bases). Germline V lookup: CDR1 SQVTM, CDR2 ANQGSEA. Trimming took 6 bases from V and 6 from J, leaving 14 bases between them. CDR3 size: 13 residues. The CDR3: CSVAGSVAGELFF. As DNA, the CDR3 is TGCAGCGTGGCAGGGTCAGTGGCCGGGGAGCTGTTTTTT.

The chain joins TRBV5-1 to TRBJ1-5; TRBD1 matches 7 bases. Germline V lookup: CDR1 SGHRS, CDR2 YFSETQ. V trimming: 3 bases; J trimming: 4 bases; junction bases outside the gene matches: 7. The CDR3 sequence is 15 residues long. The CDR3 coding sequence is TGCGCCAGCAGCTCTGACGGACAGGCGAATCAGCCCCAGCATTTT. It translates to CASSSDGQANQPQHF.

This clone has a handful of counts. V usage is TRBV9 and J usage is TRBJ2-1; D not resolved. The CDR3 is 13 amino acids. CDR1 SGDLS and CDR2 YYNGEE come from the germline V gene. The ends were cut back, 0 bases at V and 8 bases at J, with 9 bases in the middle. The chain's CDR3 is CASSVDNPDEQFF. In DNA form, the CDR3 reads TGTGCCAGCAGCGTAGACAATCCCGATGAGCAGTTCTTC.

This clone has only a few counts. The chain uses TRBV11-2 and TRBJ2-5, with TRBD2 matching 8 bases. Germline CDR1 is SGHAT and CDR2 is FQNNGV. This CDR3 is 17 amino acids long. V lost 4 bases and J lost 5; bases outside the gene matches: 15. This CDR3 is CASSSLPSGGGYETQYF. In DNA, the CDR3 is TGTGCCAGCAGCTCCCTGCCGTCCGGGGGGGGCTATGAGACCCAGTACTTC.

This chain connects TRBV18 to TRBJ2-7; TRBD1 matches 9 bases. Germline lookup yields CDR1 KGHSH and CDR2 LQKENI. The trim removed 3 bases at V and 2 bases at J, leaving 14 bases unmatched. The CDR3 has 18 amino acids. The CDR3 coding sequence is TGTGCCAGCTCACCCCCTGGACAGGGGCCTCGACTCACCTACGAGCAGTACTTC. Translating gives CASSPPGQGPRLTYEQYF.

This sequence joins TRBV30 and TRBJ1-3; D ambiguous. V was trimmed by 3 bases and J by 5 bases, leaving 20 bases between them. Germline V lookup: CDR1 GTSNPN, CDR2 SVGIG (reference sequence). The CDR3 contains 16 residues. CDR3 nucleotide sequence: TGTGCCTGGAGGCGGGGAATCGCAAGCTGGAGAAACACCATATATTTT. This codes for CAWRRGIASWRNTIYF. The variable domain in full, with the rest retrieved from reference TRBV30 and TRBJ1-3, is SQTIHQWPATLVQPVGSPLSLECTVEGTSNPNLYWYRQAAGRGLQLLFYSVGIGQISSEVPQNLSASRPQDRQFILSSKKLLLSDSGFYLCAWRRGIASWRNTIYFGEGSWLTVV.

In this sample, this clone turned up a few times. CDR3 DNA sequence: TGCGCCAGCAGCCAAGCGGGAGCGGGATCCGATACGCAGTATTTT. This codes for CASSQAGAGSDTQYF. The rearrangement uses TRBV4-3 and TRBJ2-3, with 7 bases identical to TRBD2. Germline V gives CDR1 LGHNA, CDR2 YSLEER. V was pared by 1 base and J by 6 bases, with 7 bases of the junction left unmatched. The CDR3 is 15 amino acids.

This clone was detected only a few times. The gene calls are TRBV5-6 and TRBJ2-1; D unresolved. Germline V gene sequence: CDR1 SGHDT, CDR2 YYEEEE. The CDR3 is made up of 11 amino acids. V was shortened by 1 base and J by 8 bases, with 4 bases between the two germline ends. This CDR3 reads CASSLFYEQFF. Written as DNA, the CDR3 is TGTGCCAGCAGCTTGTTCTATGAGCAGTTCTTC.